Listed below are T cell receptor beta chains from one sample, sequenced in a study of T cell repertoires in cytomegalovirus infection. Each CDR3 protein gets one entry after TCRdb re-called the reads with MiXCR. This sample has about 85,000 distinct CDR3 sequences, with around 49% found just once. Their recognized antigens are unknown. The sequences come from CD8+ T cells from cultured PBMCs, collected from culture after CMV antigen stimulation. The receptors come from a human donor in good health (CMV status not recorded). Some clones in this sample may be carry-over from other donors' samples. The CDR3 runs from the conserved cysteine through the conserved F or W. Each record gives: J gene, clone size, D gene, V gene, CDR3 protein, CDR3 DNA. D genes are given only for firm matches. Clone sizes are given selectively: once, few, many, or a class where the clone is expanded.

TRBJ2-3 | . | TRBD2 | TRBV7-9 | CASSLRLAGGGADTQYF | TGTGCCAGCAGCCTCAGACTAGCGGGAGGTGGCGCAGATACGCAGTATTTT
TRBJ1-1 | . | TRBD1 | TRBV11-3 | CASSLGQGYTEAFF | TGTGCCAGCAGCCTGGGACAGGGCTACACTGAAGCTTTCTTT
TRBJ1-4 | . | . | TRBV6-1 | CASSDRASIEKLFF | TGTGCCAGCAGTGATAGGGCCAGTATTGAAAAACTGTTTTTT
TRBJ2-5 | few | . | TRBV12-3/TRBV12-4 | CASSLNSQETQYF | TGTGCCAGCAGTTTAAACAGCCAAGAGACCCAGTACTTC
TRBJ2-7 | . | TRBD1 | TRBV19 | CASRGTGLKYEQYF | TGTGCCAGTAGAGGGACAGGACTCAAGTACGAGCAGTACTTC
TRBJ2-7 | few | . | TRBV28 | CASSPIRDEQYF | TGTGCCAGCAGTCCCATTAGGGACGAGCAGTACTTC
TRBJ1-5 | . | TRBD1 | TRBV2 | CASSQGAPGTHWGNQPQHF | TGTGCCAGCAGCCAGGGGGCCCCCGGGACCCATTGGGGCAATCAGCCCCAGCATTTT
TRBJ2-5 | . | . | TRBV6-5 | CASRRGVGETQYF | TGTGCCAGCAGAAGGGGGGTAGGAGAGACCCAGTACTTC
TRBJ1-5 | . | . | TRBV12-3/TRBV12-4 | CASSLSGLGNQPQHF | TGTGCCAGCAGTTTGTCGGGGTTAGGCAATCAGCCCCAGCATTTT
TRBJ2-1 | . | . | TRBV10-2 | CASRTSSGDNEQFF | TGCGCCAGCAGGACTAGTAGCGGCGACAATGAGCAGTTCTTC
TRBJ1-2 | . | . | TRBV27 | CASSLTGLGYGYTF | TGTGCCAGCAGTTTGACAGGTCTGGGCTATGGCTACACCTTC
TRBJ2-6 | . | TRBD2 | TRBV20-1 | CSAREGGSGANVLTF | TGCAGTGCTAGAGAGGGCGGGAGTGGGGCCAACGTCCTGACTTTC
TRBJ1-1 | . | TRBD1 | TRBV27 | CASSETGGTEAFF | TGTGCCAGCAGCGAGACAGGGGGGACTGAAGCTTTCTTT
TRBJ2-1 | . | TRBD1 | TRBV7-9 | CASSSGQGASGRGYNEQFF | TGTGCCAGCAGCTCCGGACAGGGGGCCAGCGGGAGAGGGTACAATGAGCAGTTCTTC
TRBJ1-6 | . | TRBD1 | TRBV4-1 | CASSHGQGQGNSPLHF | TGCGCCAGCAGCCACGGACAGGGACAGGGTAATTCACCCCTCCACTTT
TRBJ1-1 | . | TRBD1 | TRBV12-3/TRBV12-4 | CASRGTGQGDTEAFF | TGTGCCAGCAGAGGGACAGGGCAGGGAGACACTGAAGCTTTCTTT
TRBJ1-3 | few | . | TRBV11-2 | CASSPVGPSGNTIYF | TGTGCCAGCAGCCCCGTGGGGCCCTCTGGAAACACCATATATTTT
TRBJ1-2 | . | TRBD1 | TRBV5-1 | CASSLRDREYGYTF | TGCGCCAGCAGCTTGAGGGACAGGGAGTATGGCTACACCTTC
TRBJ2-2 | . | . | TRBV7-2 | CASSLGSLHGELFF | TGTGCCAGCAGCTTAGGCAGTTTACACGGGGAGCTGTTTTTT
TRBJ1-1 | . | TRBD1 | TRBV7-2 | CASGSSGQREAFF | TGTGCCAGCGGGTCCTCGGGACAGAGGGAAGCTTTCTTT
TRBJ1-4 | . | . | TRBV20-1 | CSARDWASGRSGREKLFF | TGCAGTGCTAGAGATTGGGCCTCGGGCAGGTCAGGGCGTGAAAAACTGTTTTTT
TRBJ2-2 | few | . | TRBV7-4 | CASSPVELFF | TGTGCCAGCAGCCCGGTGGAGCTGTTTTTT
TRBJ2-1 | few | . | TRBV6-5 | CASSYYYRERQVGEQFF | TGTGCCAGCAGTTACTATTACCGGGAGCGACAGGTTGGAGAGCAGTTCTTC
TRBJ2-1 | . | . | TRBV12-5 | CASRRGNEQFF | TGTGCTAGTCGGAGGGGCAATGAGCAGTTCTTC
TRBJ2-7 | . | TRBD2 | TRBV7-9 | CASSFPTSGSETYEQYF | TGTGCCAGCAGCTTCCCCACTAGCGGGAGCGAAACCTACGAGCAGTACTTC
TRBJ2-2 | . | . | TRBV11-2 | CASSLVRGATGELFF | TGTGCCAGCAGCTTAGTGAGAGGGGCGACCGGGGAGCTGTTTTTT
TRBJ2-3 | . | . | TRBV7-3 | CASSSGARSTDTQYF | TGTGCCAGCAGCTCCGGGGCTCGGAGCACAGATACGCAGTATTTT
TRBJ1-2 | few | . | TRBV27 | CASSLSSRGTGYGYTF | TGTGCCAGCAGTTTATCGAGTAGGGGGACGGGCTATGGCTACACCTTC
TRBJ2-7 | . | . | TRBV20-1 | CSATGEDITYEQYF | TGCAGTGCAACAGGCGAGGACATCACCTACGAGCAGTACTTC
TRBJ2-7 | few | . | TRBV12-5 | CASGLVTQPSYEQYF | TGTGCTAGTGGTTTGGTAACCCAGCCCTCCTACGAGCAGTACTTC
TRBJ1-5 | few | TRBD1 | TRBV7-2 | CASSLEGTGGRNQPQHF | TGTGCCAGCAGCTTAGAGGGGACAGGGGGACGGAATCAGCCCCAGCATTTT
TRBJ1-1 | . | . | TRBV6-8 | CASNNIWTEAFF | TGTGCCAGCAACAACATTTGGACTGAAGCTTTCTTT
TRBJ2-5 | . | TRBD2 | TRBV6-8 | CASSYQTSGQETQYF | TGTGCCAGCAGTTACCAGACTAGCGGGCAAGAGACCCAGTACTTC
TRBJ2-7 | few | . | TRBV4-2 | CASSQDKPASYEQYF | TGTGCCAGCAGCCAAGATAAGCCCGCAAGCTACGAGCAGTACTTC
TRBJ2-3 | . | . | TRBV7-6 | CASRLLGGSTDTQYF | TGTGCCAGCAGACTACTAGGCGGGAGCACAGATACGCAGTATTTT
TRBJ2-7 | . | TRBD2 | TRBV20-1 | CSARDLGGGIYEQYF | TGCAGTGCTAGAGACCTCGGGGGGGGCATCTACGAGCAGTACTTC
TRBJ2-1 | few | TRBD2 | TRBV7-8 | CASSASGGAAYNEQFF | TGTGCCAGCAGCGCTAGCGGGGGGGCCGCCTACAATGAGCAGTTCTTC
TRBJ2-2 | . | . | TRBV6-5 | CASSRKGLGHPADTGELFF | TGTGCCAGCAGTCGGAAGGGGCTCGGACACCCTGCGGACACCGGGGAGCTGTTTTTT
TRBJ2-1 | . | . | TRBV7-3 | CASSLVQSSEQFF | TGTGCCAGCAGCTTAGTCCAAAGTAGTGAGCAGTTCTTC
TRBJ2-3 | . | TRBD2 | TRBV10-3 | CAINERGGTDTQYF | TGTGCCATCAATGAGCGGGGGGGCACAGATACGCAGTATTTT
TRBJ2-7 | few | . | TRBV7-2 | CASSNSIGQNSYEQYF | TGTGCCAGCAGCAATTCTATTGGACAGAACTCCTACGAGCAGTACTTC